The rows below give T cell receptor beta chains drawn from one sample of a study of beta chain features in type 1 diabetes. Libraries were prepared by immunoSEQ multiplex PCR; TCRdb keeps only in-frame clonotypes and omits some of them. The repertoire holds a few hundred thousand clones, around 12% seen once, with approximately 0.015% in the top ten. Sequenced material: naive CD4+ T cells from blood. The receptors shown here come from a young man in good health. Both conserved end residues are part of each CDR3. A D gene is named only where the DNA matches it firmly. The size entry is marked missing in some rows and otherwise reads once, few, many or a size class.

CDR3aa: CASSDTGNDSPLHF
CDR3nt: TGTGCCAGTAGCGATACAGGGAACGATTCACCCCTCCACTTT
j_gene: TRBJ1-6
v_gene: TRBV19
abundance: NA
d_gene: NA

CDR3aa: CASSQVPAGSAETQYF
CDR3nt: TGCGCCAGCAGCCAAGTCCCTGCGGGGTCCGCCGAGACCCAGTACTTC
j_gene: TRBJ2-5
v_gene: TRBV4-3
abundance: NA
d_gene: NA

CDR3aa: CASTRTLLGNQPQHF
CDR3nt: TGTGCCAGCACTAGGACACTGTTGGGCAATCAGCCCCAGCATTTT
j_gene: TRBJ1-5
v_gene: TRBV28
abundance: NA
d_gene: NA

CDR3aa: CASSPDRTDYGYTF
CDR3nt: TGTGCCAGTAGCCCTGACAGGACTGACTATGGCTACACCTTC
j_gene: TRBJ1-2
v_gene: TRBV19
abundance: few
d_gene: NA

CDR3aa: CASSHPTGGSNQPQHF
CDR3nt: TGTGCCAGCAGCCATCCTACAGGGGGAAGCAATCAGCCCCAGCATTTT
j_gene: TRBJ1-5
v_gene: TRBV7-2
abundance: NA
d_gene: TRBD1

CDR3aa: CASSMSSERFYEQYF
CDR3nt: TGTGCCAGTAGTATGTCTAGCGAGCGGTTCTACGAGCAGTACTTC
j_gene: TRBJ2-7
v_gene: TRBV19
abundance: few
d_gene: NA

CDR3aa: CAISESILVTDTQYF
CDR3nt: TGTGCCATCAGTGAGTCAATACTCGTCACAGATACGCAGTATTTT
j_gene: TRBJ2-3
v_gene: TRBV10-3
abundance: few
d_gene: NA

CDR3aa: CATSRDISRGSETQYF
CDR3nt: TGTGCCACCAGCAGAGATATATCAAGGGGCTCGGAGACCCAGTACTTC
j_gene: TRBJ2-5
v_gene: TRBV15
abundance: few
d_gene: NA

CDR3aa: CASSLKPPSTPPPYEQYF
CDR3nt: TGTGCCAGCAGCTTAAAACCACCCAGTACGCCTCCTCCCTACGAGCAGTACTTC
j_gene: TRBJ2-7
v_gene: TRBV7-2
abundance: NA
d_gene: NA

CDR3aa: CASSRISNQPQHF
CDR3nt: TGTGCCAGCTCGAGGATTAGCAATCAGCCCCAGCATTTT
j_gene: TRBJ1-5
v_gene: TRBV18
abundance: NA
d_gene: NA

CDR3aa: CASSSFSGWGYTF
CDR3nt: TGTGCCAGCAGCAGCTTTTCAGGGTGGGGCTACACCTTC
j_gene: TRBJ1-2
v_gene: TRBV7-6
abundance: few
d_gene: NA

CDR3aa: CASSLLGGAGTEAFF
CDR3nt: TGCGCCAGCAGCTTGTTGGGCGGGGCGGGGACTGAAGCTTTCTTT
j_gene: TRBJ1-1
v_gene: TRBV5-1
abundance: NA
d_gene: NA

CDR3aa: CASSPIFRSETQYF
CDR3nt: TGTGCCAGCTCACCAATATTTCGTAGTGAGACCCAGTACTTC
j_gene: TRBJ2-5
v_gene: TRBV18
abundance: NA
d_gene: NA

CDR3aa: CASSKELVGQETQYF
CDR3nt: TGTGCCAGCAGTAAAGAGTTAGTCGGGCAAGAGACCCAGTACTTC
j_gene: TRBJ2-5
v_gene: TRBV2
abundance: few
d_gene: NA

CDR3aa: CASSPQTGGNRNGYTF
CDR3nt: TGTGCCAGCTCACCCCAAACAGGGGGCAATCGCAATGGCTACACCTTC
j_gene: TRBJ1-2
v_gene: TRBV18
abundance: NA
d_gene: TRBD1

CDR3aa: CASSSLVAGGSTDTQYF
CDR3nt: TGTGCCAGCAGCTCCCTGGTCGCGGGAGGGAGCACAGATACGCAGTATTTT
j_gene: TRBJ2-3
v_gene: TRBV13
abundance: NA
d_gene: TRBD2